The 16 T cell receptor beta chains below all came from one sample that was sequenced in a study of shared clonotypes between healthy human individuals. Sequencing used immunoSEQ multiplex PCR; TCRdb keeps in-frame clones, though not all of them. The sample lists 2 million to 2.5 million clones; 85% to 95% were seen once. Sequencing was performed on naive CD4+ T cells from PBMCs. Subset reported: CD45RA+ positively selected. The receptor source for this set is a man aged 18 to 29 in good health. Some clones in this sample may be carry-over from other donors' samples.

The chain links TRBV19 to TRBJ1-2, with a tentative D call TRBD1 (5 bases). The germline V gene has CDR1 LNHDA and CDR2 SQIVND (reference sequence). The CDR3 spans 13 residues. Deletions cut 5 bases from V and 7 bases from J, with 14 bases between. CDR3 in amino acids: CASSPGRWSGYTF. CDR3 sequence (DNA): TGTGCCAGTAGTCCAGGGCGGTGGTCTGGCTACACCTTC.

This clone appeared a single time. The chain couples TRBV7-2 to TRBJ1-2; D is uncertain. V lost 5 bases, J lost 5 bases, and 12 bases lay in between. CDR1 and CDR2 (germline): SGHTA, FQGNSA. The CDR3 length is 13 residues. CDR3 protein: CASSPEAAYGYTF. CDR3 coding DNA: TGTGCCAGCAGCCCTGAAGCGGCGTATGGCTACACCTTC.

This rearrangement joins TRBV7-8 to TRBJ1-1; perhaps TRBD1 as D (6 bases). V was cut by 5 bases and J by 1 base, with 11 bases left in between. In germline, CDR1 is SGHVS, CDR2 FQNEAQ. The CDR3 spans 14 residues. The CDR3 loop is CASSPRTENTEAFF. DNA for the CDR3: TGTGCCAGCAGCCCCCGGACAGAGAACACTGAAGCTTTCTTT.

In DNA, the CDR3 is TGTGCCAGCAGTGGGCTCAACGGGCCCCAGCATTTT. It is translated as CASSGLNGPQHF. The chain recombines TRBV2 with TRBJ1-5, with unresolved D. The ends were cut back, 4 bases at V and 9 bases at J, with 10 bases in the middle. Germline V lookup: CDR1 SNHLY, CDR2 FYNNEI. CDR3 size: 12 residues.

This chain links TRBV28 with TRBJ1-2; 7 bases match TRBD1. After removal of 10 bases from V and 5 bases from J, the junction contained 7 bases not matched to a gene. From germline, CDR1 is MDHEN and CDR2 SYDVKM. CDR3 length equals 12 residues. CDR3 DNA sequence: TGTGCCACCAGGACAGGCCGATATGGCTACACCTTC. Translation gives CATRTGRYGYTF.

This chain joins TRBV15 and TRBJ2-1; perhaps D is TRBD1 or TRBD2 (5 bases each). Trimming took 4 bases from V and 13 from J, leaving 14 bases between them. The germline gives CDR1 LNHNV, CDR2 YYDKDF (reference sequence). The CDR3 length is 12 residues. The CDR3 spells CATSIGVGRQFF. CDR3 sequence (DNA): TGTGCCACCAGCATAGGGGTGGGACGACAGTTCTTC.

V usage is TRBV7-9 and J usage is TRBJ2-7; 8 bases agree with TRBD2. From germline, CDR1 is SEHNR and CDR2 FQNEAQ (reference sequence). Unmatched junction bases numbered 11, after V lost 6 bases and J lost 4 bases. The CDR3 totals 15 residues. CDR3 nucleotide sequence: TGTGCCAGCAGTTCAAGCGGGAGTGGAACTTACGAGCAGTACTTC. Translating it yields CASSSSGSGTYEQYF.

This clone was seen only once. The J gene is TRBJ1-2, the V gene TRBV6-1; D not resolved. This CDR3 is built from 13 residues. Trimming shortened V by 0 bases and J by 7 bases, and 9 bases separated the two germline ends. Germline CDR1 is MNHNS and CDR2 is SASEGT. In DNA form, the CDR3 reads TGTGCCAGCAGTGAAGCGGGCCCGTTTGGCTACACCTTC. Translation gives CASSEAGPFGYTF.

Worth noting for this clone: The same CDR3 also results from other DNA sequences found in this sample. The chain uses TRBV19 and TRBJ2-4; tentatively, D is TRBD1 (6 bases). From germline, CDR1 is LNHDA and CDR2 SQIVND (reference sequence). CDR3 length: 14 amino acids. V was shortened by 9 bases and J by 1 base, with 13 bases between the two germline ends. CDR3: CASTPTGAKNIQYF. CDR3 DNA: TGTGCCAGCACACCTACAGGGGCCAAAAACATTCAGTACTTC. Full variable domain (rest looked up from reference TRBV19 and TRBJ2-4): DGGITQSPKYLFRKEGQNVTLSCEQNLNHDAMYWYRQDPGQGLRLIYYSQIVNDFQKGDIAEGYSVSREKKESFPLTVTSAQKNPTAFYLCASTPTGAKNIQYFGAGTRLSVL.

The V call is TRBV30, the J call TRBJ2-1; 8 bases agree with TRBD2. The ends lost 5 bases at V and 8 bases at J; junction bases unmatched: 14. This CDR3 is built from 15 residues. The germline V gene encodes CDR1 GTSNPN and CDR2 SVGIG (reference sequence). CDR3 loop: CAWGGPGLGEDEQFF. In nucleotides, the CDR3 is TGTGCCTGGGGGGGACCGGGACTAGGAGAGGATGAGCAGTTCTTC.

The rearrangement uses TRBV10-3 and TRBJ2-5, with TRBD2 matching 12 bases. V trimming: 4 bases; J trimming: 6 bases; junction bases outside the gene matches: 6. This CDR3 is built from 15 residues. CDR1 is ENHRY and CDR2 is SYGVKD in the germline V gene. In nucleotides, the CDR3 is TGTGCCATCAGTGCGCTAGCGGGAGGGTGGCAGACCCAGTACTTC. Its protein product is CAISALAGGWQTQYF.

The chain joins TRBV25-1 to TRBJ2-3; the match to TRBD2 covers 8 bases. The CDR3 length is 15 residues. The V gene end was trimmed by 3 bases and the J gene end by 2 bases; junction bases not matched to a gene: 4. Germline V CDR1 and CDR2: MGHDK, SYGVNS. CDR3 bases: TGTGCCAGCAGTGAGAGCGGGGGCGACACAGATACGCAGTATTTT. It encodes CASSESGGDTDTQYF.

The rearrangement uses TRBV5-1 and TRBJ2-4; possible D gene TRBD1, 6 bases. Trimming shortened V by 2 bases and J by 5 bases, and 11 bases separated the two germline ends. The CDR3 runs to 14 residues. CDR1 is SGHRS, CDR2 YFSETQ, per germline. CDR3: CASSFRGMENIQYF. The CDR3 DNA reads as TGCGCCAGCAGCTTCAGGGGAATGGAAAACATTCAGTACTTC.

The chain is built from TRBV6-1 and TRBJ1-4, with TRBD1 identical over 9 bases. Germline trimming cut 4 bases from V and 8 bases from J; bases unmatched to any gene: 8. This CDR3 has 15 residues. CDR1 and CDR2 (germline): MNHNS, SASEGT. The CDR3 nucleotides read TGTGCCAGCAGTGGCACAGGGGGCATAGAAGAAAAACTGTTTTTT. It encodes CASSGTGGIEEKLFF.

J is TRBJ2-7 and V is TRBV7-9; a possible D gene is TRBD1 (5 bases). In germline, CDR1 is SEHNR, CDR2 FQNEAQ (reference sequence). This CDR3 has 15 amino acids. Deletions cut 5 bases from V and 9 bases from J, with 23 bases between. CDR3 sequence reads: CASSLTEDSYDGQYF. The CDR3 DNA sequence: TGTGCCAGCAGCCTAACAGAAGACAGCTACGACGGGCAGTACTTC.

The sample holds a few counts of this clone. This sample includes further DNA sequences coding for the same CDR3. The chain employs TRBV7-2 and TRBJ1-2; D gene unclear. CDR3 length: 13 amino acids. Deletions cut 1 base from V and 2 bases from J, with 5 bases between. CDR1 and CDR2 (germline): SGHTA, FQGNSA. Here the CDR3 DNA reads TGTGCCAGCAGCTTAGTGGGAAACTATGGCTACACCTTC. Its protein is CASSLVGNYGYTF. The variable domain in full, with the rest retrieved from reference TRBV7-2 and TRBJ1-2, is GAGVSQSPSNKVTEKGKDVELRCDPISGHTALYWYRQSLGQGLEFLIYFQGNSAPDKSGLPSDRFSAERTGGSVSTLTIQRTQQEDSAVYLCASSLVGNYGYTFGSGTRLTVV.